The clone carrying this TCR beta chain appeared a few times. Its cognate antigen is unknown. The sample comes from a study of Graves' ophthalmopathy and Graves' hyperthyroidism. Study outcomes and limitations: Blood also held most thyroid clonotypes expanded above 0.001 frequency.

Presentation of ophthalmopathy in the donors involved moderate-to-severe activity, CAS ≥3, NOSPECS ≥4 and a duration under 3 months. Orbital computed tomography and thyroid ultrasound, along with TRAb, serum thyroxine and clinical symptoms, underpinned diagnosis. The CDR3 has 16 residues. Germline assignment: CDR1 SGHTA and CDR2 FQGTGA. V shed 4 bases and J shed 4 bases, with 20 bases lying between them. TCR beta CDR3 amplification used RNA transcripts. A first-round RT-PCR used HTBI primers, followed by a second-round multiplex PCR. TCRdb re-called the multiplex PCR reads with MiXCR, one entry per CDR3 protein. This table holds almost 750,000 distinct CDR3 sequences, 40% found once.

The rearrangement uses TRBV7-3 and TRBJ2-7; a weak D match, TRBD1 (5 bases). The receptor comes from an adult man with Graves' ophthalmopathy. The sample was peripheral blood. The CDR3 loop is CASSSQTTDARYEQYF. DNA of the CDR3: TGTGCCAGCAGCTCCCAGACGACAGACGCCAGATACGAGCAGTACTTC.